This entry lists 6 T cell receptor beta chains sequenced from one sample in a study of Tregs in tolerant kidney transplant recipients. Related graft donors supplied nonmyeloablative bone marrow transplants, and mixed chimerism was transient. Here immunoSEQ multiplex PCR was the method, and the copy in TCRdb shows in-frame clones only, minus some. Seen here are some 57,000 clones, about 90% observed once, and the top ten hold 12% to 15%. The sample in question was CD8+ T cells from blood (PBMCs), obtained 24 months after the transplant. These receptors were collected from a human patient who received a combined kidney and bone marrow transplant. Some of these T cells may belong to the graft donor.

The V and J genes are TRBV14 and TRBJ2-7, with D possibly TRBD2 on 5 matching bases. V was trimmed by 1 base and J by 5 bases, leaving 15 bases between them. Germline assignment: CDR1 SGHDN and CDR2 FVKESK. The CDR3 runs 15 residues. DNA of the CDR3: TGTGCCAGCAGCCAAGGACTAAGCTCTTGGGACGAGCAGTACTTC. Protein: CASSQGLSSWDEQYF. The whole variable domain, remainder taken from reference TRBV14 and TRBJ2-7, is EAGVTQFPSHSVIEKGQTVTLRCDPISGHDNLYWYRRVMGKEIKFLLHFVKESKQDESGMPNNRFLAERTGGTYSTLKVQPAELEDSGVYFCASSQGLSSWDEQYFGPGTRLTVT.

In the case of this clone: The junction shows a germline mismatch at one end, possibly a read error. This chain joins TRBV4-1 and TRBJ1-2; 9 bases match TRBD1. The CDR3 extends over 14 amino acids. Germline V gives CDR1 MGHRA, CDR2 YSYEKL. CDR3 coding DNA: TGCGCCATTTCTACCGGGACAGGGCCTTATGACTACACCTTC. Translation: CAISTGTGPYDYTF.

The V gene is TRBV7-2, the J gene TRBJ1-2; TRBD1 might be the D (6 bases). V gave up 4 bases and J gave up 0 bases, with 18 bases separating them. Germline-derived CDR1 and CDR2 are SGHTA and FQGNSA. The CDR3 consists of 17 residues. CDR3 in amino acids: CASSWGGRPFSNYGYTF. The CDR3, as DNA: TGTGCCAGCAGCTGGGGGGGCCGTCCCTTCTCTAACTATGGCTACACCTTC.

The gene calls are TRBV9 and TRBJ2-1, with 7 bases identical to TRBD1. CDR1 and CDR2 from the germline V gene are SGDLS and YYNGEE. Unmatched junction bases numbered 8, after V lost 4 bases and J lost 4 bases. The length of the CDR3 is 15 residues. CDR3 DNA sequence: TGTGCCAGCAGCCCTCCCTCAGGGGGTTACAATGAGCAGTTCTTC. Translating gives CASSPPSGGYNEQFF. Full variable domain (outside the CDR3, taken from reference TRBV9 and TRBJ2-1): DSGVTQTPKHLITATGQRVTLRCSPRSGDLSVYWYQQSLDQGLQFLIQYYNGEERAKGNILERFSAQQFPDLHSELNLSSLELGDSALYFCASSPPSGGYNEQFFGPGTRLTVL.

This rearrangement joins TRBV5-6 to TRBJ1-3; 8 bases are shared with TRBD1. Germline trimming cut 0 bases from V and 0 bases from J; bases unmatched to any gene: 11. There are 19 residues in the CDR3. Germline-derived CDR1 and CDR2 are SGHDT and YYEEEE. The CDR3 reads CASSLAGRTGLLSGNTIYF. DNA of the CDR3: TGTGCCAGCAGCTTGGCCGGGCGGACAGGGCTCCTCTCTGGAAACACCATATATTTT.

The genes are TRBV5-6 and TRBJ1-1; TRBD1 agrees at 7 bases. Germline values: CDR1 SGHDT, CDR2 YYEEEE. The CDR3 consists of 14 residues. J was trimmed by 3 bases and V by 0 bases; bases with no gene match: 2. The chain's CDR3 is CASSLERGHTEAFF. In DNA form, the CDR3 reads TGTGCCAGCAGCTTGGAAAGGGGGCACACTGAAGCTTTCTTT. The full variable domain, its missing parts supplied by reference TRBV5-6 and TRBJ1-1, is DAGVTQSPTHLIKTRGQQVTLRCSPKSGHDTVSWYQQALGQGPQFIFQYYEEEERQRGNFPDRFSGHQFPNYSSELNVNALLLGDSALYLCASSLERGHTEAFFGQGTRLTVV.